The present T cell receptor (beta chain) was sequenced within a study of Ad26.COV2.S vaccination and SARS-CoV-2 variants. Only in-frame clones appear in the TCRdb table, and some are missing; sequencing was by immunoSEQ multiplex PCR. The sample has about 680,000 clones, about 90% seen once. The CDR3 runs to 9 residues. Looked up from germline, CDR1 is SNHLY and CDR2 is FYNNEI. The V end was cut by 11 bases, the J end by 6 bases, with 5 bases between. Treatment: around 19 received Ad26.COV2.S at low or high dose, single or two shots; 5 received placebo; per-sample allocation not given. All samples were drawn on day 63, counting from the first vaccine or placebo injection.

The sequenced sample was peripheral blood, obtained in a trial of Ad26.COV2.S vaccine versus placebo. The chain employs TRBV2 and TRBJ2-1; no firm D call. The clonotype was recovered from a person aged 18 to 59 who received the Ad26.COV2.S COVID-19 vaccine or a placebo. The CDR3 here is CAGSNEQFF. The CDR3 nucleotides are TGTGCCGGAAGCAATGAGCAGTTCTTC.